This T cell receptor (beta chain) was found in a study of cytomegalovirus exposure and HLA in healthy donors (dated by TCRdb to the late 2010s). For context, the study as a whole: An earlier analysis of approximately 550 of the donors reported about 250 Gb of sequence data and 117 million unique TCR beta sequences from roughly 200 million T cells. An early release that covered 640 HLA-typed donors contained approximately 300 gigabases of sequencing data and 70 million to 100 million unique TCR sequences. The genetic ancestry cluster associated with self-reported Caucasian donors included over 80% of the 300 to 400 genotyped donors. The study aimed to test whether signatures of past pathogen exposure could be identified by cataloging public T cell receptors. The study used immunosequencing to profile the T cell repertoires of approximately 630 subjects and linked those repertoires to cytomegalovirus serostatus. Along with the approximately 620-subject first cohort, a separate validation cohort of roughly 110 different subjects was used. To predict cytomegalovirus infection status, the study brought together high-throughput TCR immunosequencing, statistical association of individual TCRs with disease status, and machine learning. A later analysis re-analyzed previously published TCR beta repertoires from 666 donors and added high-resolution HLA genotyping to study TCR occurrence patterns. The later analysis used no new phenotypic data to find candidate immune exposures, relying instead on TCR beta sequences and their occurrence across donors. An earlier analysis of nearly 600 of the donors applied high-throughput TCR beta sequencing to assess whether each TCR beta V gene segment acted as functional or pseudogenic. Alongside the repertoire data, information on donor age, sex, ethnicity and CMV serostatus was compiled. A later genetic analysis used genome-wide SNP genotypes for about 55% of the 666 donors, treating that subset as a discovery cohort. Every discovery cohort repertoire had been produced on one sequencing platform. Both class I and class II loci were covered by HLA typing, at four-digit resolution. Typing coverage differed by locus: A, B, C, DRB1 and DQB1 were typed in roughly 620-640 donors, DQA1 in around 500, DPA1 in around 600, and DPB1 in around 440. Five DR-DQ haplotypes were handled as single units for association and clustering, since linkage in the cohort was strong. Across 300 to 500 genotyped donors of the cohort, an average of approximately 220,000 unique TCR beta nucleotide sequences per donor were sequenced, and around 19% of those sequences were non-productive. What the authors observed across the whole study: The authors suggested that the approach could potentially be extended to other disease states and immunological phenotypes. At a false discovery rate of 0.05, a later analysis linked roughly 17,000 TCR beta sequences to specific HLA alleles. CMV serostatus was the only immune exposure information available for the cohort. The classifier was reported to diagnose cytomegalovirus status with high specificity and sensitivity in both the original and validation cohorts. Assigning TCR associations to individual alleles was difficult when HLA alleles, especially DR and DQ, strongly co-occurred. The study listed over 150 TCR beta chains as associated with cytomegalovirus. Most TCR sequences were seen in very few donors, while some public TCRs were found in many individuals. Because counts were too low, approximately 18 rarely observed V segments, including chromosome 9 orphons, were excluded from the earlier analysis of 500 to 700 of the donors. In a later analysis, HLA-associated TCR beta chains showed more clonal expansion and lower generation probabilities than non-associated chains that were equally common. Because some donors lacked HLA typing at each locus, the association tests relied only on the typed subset. Sequencing depth was assumed to be roughly uniform across donors in the presence/absence analyses, though that assumption may not hold. A later analysis reported that several top co-occurrence clusters appeared linked to parvovirus B19, influenza, CMV and Epstein-Barr virus. In vitro tests confirmed that three of the cytomegalovirus-associated TCR beta chains recognize cytomegalovirus antigens. Broadly in line with IMGT annotations, most TCR beta V segments showed up in productive rearrangements about 87% or about 30% of the time in an earlier analysis of a few hundred of the donors. In this cohort, only TCR beta chains were sequenced, and detectable features were limited by the absence of alpha or paired-chain data. A further reported finding was that TCR beta sequences accurately predicted the HLA-A and HLA-B alleles for most subjects in the first cohort. In a later analysis, most CMV-associated TCR beta chains were found to appear HLA-restricted, with HLA associations seemingly driven largely by CMV exposure. Because the 87-base-pair reads could not distinguish some IMGT-functional V segments, including TRBV6-2 and TRBV6-3, those segments were excluded. In a later analysis, TCR association rates were found to vary across HLA loci, with the most associated TCRs seen for DRB1 alleles and the fewest for HLA-C alleles. A later genetic analysis associated a missense DCLRE1C variant with V-gene and J-gene trimming of TCR beta chains, and an independent cohort replicated the association. A cluster of highly shared sequence variants was judged likely to represent a technical artifact of the sequencing pipeline. Linkage disequilibrium might explain the correlated functional status among segregating V segments, but an unknown experimental factor could not be ruled out. Compared with the approximately 670-donor mean, donors in an Asian-associated ancestry cluster had fewer N-insertions in productive TCRs, according to a later genetic analysis.

The cohort was made up of 666 healthy bone marrow donors. All cohort members were sampled while nominally healthy, although unrecorded immune exposures were likely present. The donor tested CMV seronegative, placing the donor among the 300 to 400 seronegative members of the cohort. Each donor provided a peripheral blood sample, and peripheral blood mononuclear cells were used for TCR beta sequencing. Genomic DNA extraction from the blood cell samples was performed with the Qiagen DNeasy Blood Extraction Kit. Comment on this clone: Its antigen target is currently unknown. One base away there is no much larger clone; base qualities are not given.

The CDR3 spans 19 residues, from the cysteine through the phenylalanine. Solely the CDR3 DNA is kept, with 57 bases framed from the first base. Receptor libraries were prepared by the immunoSEQ multiplex PCR assay. The multiplex PCR relied on a mix of 60 forward primers for TCR Vbeta segments and 13 reverse primers for TCR Jbeta segments. A multiplex PCR assay on genomic DNA amplified the CDR3 region of rearranged TCR beta genes. On the Illumina HiSeq System, the amplified TCR beta libraries were sequenced as 87-base-pair reads. Per the authors' processing: A later analysis tallied 70 million to 100 million unique TCR beta chains across the roughly 610 repertoires, and approximately 11 million of those chains were shared by two or more donors. Raw reads were error-corrected and collapsed into unique sequences with a nearest-neighbor algorithm that merged closely related sequences to remove PCR and sequencing errors. Alignment of CDR3 sequences to IMGT reference sequences was used to assign V, D and J gene segments. For a sequence to be retained, at least a six-nucleotide match to both a V gene segment and a J gene segment was required. Rearrangements were called productive when the CDR3 lacked stop codons and stayed in frame with V and J; all others were non-productive. CDR3 was defined according to IMGT convention as the region running from the second conserved V-encoded cysteine to the conserved J-encoded phenylalanine. The earlier analysis of more than 450 of the donors excluded sequences that lacked an unambiguous match to a single V gene segment. In an earlier analysis of approximately 610 of the donors, V segments were called functional above 56.7% productive rearrangements and were called segregating when the between-donor standard deviation exceeded 5%. A statistical classification framework was developed to diagnose cytomegalovirus status using the catalog of TCR beta chain sequences. A later analysis assigned V and J genes by comparing TCR nucleotide sequences with IMGT/GENE-DB human TR gene sequences. Using the TCRdist pipeline, a later analysis assigned CDR3 sequences along with most-parsimonious VDJ recombination scenarios. In a later analysis, each TCR beta chain was defined by its CDR3 amino acid sequence together with its V-gene family, and reads lacking a unique V-gene family were excluded. As a way to deal with suspected cross-contamination and a sequencing artifact, a later analysis dropped approximately 590 nucleotide sequences that were highly shared and had low generation probability. In a later analysis, a clonal expansion index was calculated for each public chain from normalized within-repertoire ranks of inferred template counts. In a later analysis, generation probabilities were computed using a VDJ recombination model fitted to out-of-frame rearrangements, and the results were checked against IGoR. In a later analysis, hypergeometric tests were used to score TCR-TCR, TCR-HLA and TCR-CMV co-occurrence, with a repertoire-size bias correction applied to TCR pairs. To estimate false discovery rates, a later analysis permuted the HLA or CMV assignments 20 times. In a later analysis, co-occurring TCRs were grouped using DBSCAN, with TCRdist sequence similarity added in when clustering inside HLA-allele-positive subsets. Repertoires with fewer than 30,000 or more than 120,000 public chains, plus five repertoires with anomalous nucleotide sharing, were excluded from co-occurrence clustering. TCRdb holds this immuneACCESS table with in-frame rearrangements only. Some clones are missing; in checked studies, unresolved V genes explain under half, and the rest has no known cause. D and trimming were read from the DNA, whereas the V and J calls and clone size are those reported in that table. Within this sample are 250,000 to 350,000 clones, with about four fifths of them counted one time only. The ten biggest clones cover over 0.3% of the sample.

The specimen was PBMCs. The V and J genes are TRBV21-1 and TRBJ2-3; the table's TRBD1 call for D was not verified on the DNA. TRBV21-1 is flagged as a pseudogene. The receptor's source is a girl aged 2 to 9 in good health and CMV-seronegative. The bases are TGTGCCAGCAGCGACGGGACAGGGAGTTTCCCCCCTACCACAGATACGCAGTATTTT. Its coded protein is CASSDGTGSFPPTTDTQYF.